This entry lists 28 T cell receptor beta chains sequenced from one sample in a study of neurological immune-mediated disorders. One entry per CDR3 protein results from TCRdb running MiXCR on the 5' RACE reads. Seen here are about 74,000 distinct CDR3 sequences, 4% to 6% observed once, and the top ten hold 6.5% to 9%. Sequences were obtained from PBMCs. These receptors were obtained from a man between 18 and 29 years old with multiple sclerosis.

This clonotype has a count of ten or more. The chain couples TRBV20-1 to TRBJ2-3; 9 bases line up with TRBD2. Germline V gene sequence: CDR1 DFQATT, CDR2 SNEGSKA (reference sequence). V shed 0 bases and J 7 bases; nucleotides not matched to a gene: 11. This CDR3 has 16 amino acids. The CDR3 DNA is TGCAGTGCTAGAGATATGGCTAGCGGGGAGCAATATACGCAGTATTTT. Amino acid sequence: CSARDMASGEQYTQYF.

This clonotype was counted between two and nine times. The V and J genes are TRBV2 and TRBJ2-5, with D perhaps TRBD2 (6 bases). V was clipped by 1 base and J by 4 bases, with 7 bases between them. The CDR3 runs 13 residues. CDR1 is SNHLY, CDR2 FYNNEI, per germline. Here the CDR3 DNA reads TGTGCCAGCAGTGAAGGGGACTTAGAGACCCAGTACTTC. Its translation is CASSEGDLETQYF.

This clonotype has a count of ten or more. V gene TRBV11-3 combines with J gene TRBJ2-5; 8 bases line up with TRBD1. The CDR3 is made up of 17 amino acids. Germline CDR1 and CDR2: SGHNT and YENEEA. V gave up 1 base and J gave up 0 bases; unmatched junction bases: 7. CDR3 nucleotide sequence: TGTGCCAGCAGCTTAGGTGTCTGGGGACAGGACCAAGAGACCCAGTACTTC. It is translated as CASSLGVWGQDQETQYF.

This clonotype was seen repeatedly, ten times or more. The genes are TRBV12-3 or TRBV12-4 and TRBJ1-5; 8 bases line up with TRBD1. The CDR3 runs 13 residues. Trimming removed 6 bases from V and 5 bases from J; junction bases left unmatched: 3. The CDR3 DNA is TGTGCCAGCAGAAAGACAGGGGATCAGCCCCAGCATTTT. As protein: CASRKTGDQPQHF.

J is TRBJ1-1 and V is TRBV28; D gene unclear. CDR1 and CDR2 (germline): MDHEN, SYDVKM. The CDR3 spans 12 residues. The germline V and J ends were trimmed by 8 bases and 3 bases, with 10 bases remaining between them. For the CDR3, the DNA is TGTGCCAGCGGCGGCGGGGACACTGAAGCTTTCTTT. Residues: CASGGGDTEAFF.

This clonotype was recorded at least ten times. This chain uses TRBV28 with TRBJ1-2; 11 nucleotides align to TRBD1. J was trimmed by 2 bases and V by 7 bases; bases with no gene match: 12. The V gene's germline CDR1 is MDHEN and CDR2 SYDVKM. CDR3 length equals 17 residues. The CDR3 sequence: CASITRTGGVGNYGYTF. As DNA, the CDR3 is TGTGCCAGCATTACCCGGACAGGGGGCGTGGGGAACTATGGCTACACCTTC.

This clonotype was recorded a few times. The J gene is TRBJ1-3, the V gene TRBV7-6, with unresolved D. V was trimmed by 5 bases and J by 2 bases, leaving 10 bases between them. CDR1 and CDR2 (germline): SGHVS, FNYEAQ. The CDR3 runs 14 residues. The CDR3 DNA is TGTGCCAGCAGCCGGGATGTGGCTGGAAACACCATATATTTT. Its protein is CASSRDVAGNTIYF.

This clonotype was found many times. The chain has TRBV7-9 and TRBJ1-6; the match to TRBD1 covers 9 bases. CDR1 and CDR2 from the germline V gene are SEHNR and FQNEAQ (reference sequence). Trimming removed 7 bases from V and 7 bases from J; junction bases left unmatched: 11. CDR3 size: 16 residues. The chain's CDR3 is CASTRTPGQGNSPLHF. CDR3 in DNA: TGTGCCAGCACCCGTACCCCGGGACAGGGAAATTCACCCCTCCACTTT.

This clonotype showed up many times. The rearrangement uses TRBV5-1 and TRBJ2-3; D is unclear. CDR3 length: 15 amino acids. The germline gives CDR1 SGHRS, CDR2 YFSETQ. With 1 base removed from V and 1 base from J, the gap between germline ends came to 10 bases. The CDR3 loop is CASSLQNGRTDTQYF. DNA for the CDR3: TGCGCCAGCAGCTTGCAGAACGGGCGCACAGATACGCAGTATTTT.

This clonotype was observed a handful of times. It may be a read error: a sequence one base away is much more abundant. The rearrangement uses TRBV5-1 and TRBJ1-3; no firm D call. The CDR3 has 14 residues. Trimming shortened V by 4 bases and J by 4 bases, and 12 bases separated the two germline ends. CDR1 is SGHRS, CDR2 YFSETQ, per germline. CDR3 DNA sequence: TGCGCCAGCAGCGCATCCCAAACCGGAAACACCATATATTTT. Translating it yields CASSASQTGNTIYF.

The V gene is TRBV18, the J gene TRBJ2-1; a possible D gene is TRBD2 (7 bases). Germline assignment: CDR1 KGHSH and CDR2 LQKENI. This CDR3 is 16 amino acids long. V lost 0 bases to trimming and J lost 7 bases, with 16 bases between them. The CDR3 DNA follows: TGTGCCAGCTCACCACCAAACAGGGACTACTCAAATGAGCAGTTCTTC. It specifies CASSPPNRDYSNEQFF. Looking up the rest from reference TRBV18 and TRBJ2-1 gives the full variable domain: NAGVMQNPRHLVRRRGQEARLRCSPMKGHSHVYWYRQLPEEGLKFMVYLQKENIIDESGMPKERFSAEFPKEGPSILRIQQVVRGDSAAYFCASSPPNRDYSNEQFFGPGTRLTVL.

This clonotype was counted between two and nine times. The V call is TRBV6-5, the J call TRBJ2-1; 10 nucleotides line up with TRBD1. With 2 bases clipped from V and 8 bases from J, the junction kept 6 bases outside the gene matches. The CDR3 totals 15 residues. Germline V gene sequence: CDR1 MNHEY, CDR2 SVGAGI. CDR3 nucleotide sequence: TGTGCCAGCAGTTACCTGGGACAGGGGAGCGATGAGCAGTTCTTC. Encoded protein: CASSYLGQGSDEQFF.

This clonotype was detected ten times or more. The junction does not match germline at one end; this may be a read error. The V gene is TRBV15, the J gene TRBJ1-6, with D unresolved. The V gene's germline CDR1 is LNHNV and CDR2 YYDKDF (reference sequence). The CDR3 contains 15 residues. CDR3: CATSRDRNYNSPLNF. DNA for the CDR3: TGTGCCACCAGCAGAGATAGGAACTATAATTCACCCCTCAACTTT.

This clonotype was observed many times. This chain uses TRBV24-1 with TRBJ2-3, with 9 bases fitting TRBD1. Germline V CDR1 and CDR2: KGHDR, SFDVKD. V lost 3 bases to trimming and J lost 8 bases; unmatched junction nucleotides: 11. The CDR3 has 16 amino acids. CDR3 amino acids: CATSDTTGGQSSTQYF. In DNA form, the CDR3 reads TGTGCCACCAGTGATACGACAGGGGGGCAATCGAGTACGCAGTATTTT.

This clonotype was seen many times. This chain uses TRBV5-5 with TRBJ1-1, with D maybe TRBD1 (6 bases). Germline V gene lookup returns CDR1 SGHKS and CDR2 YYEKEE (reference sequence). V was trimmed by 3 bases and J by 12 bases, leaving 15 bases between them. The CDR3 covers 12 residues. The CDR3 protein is CASSYRVGSPFF. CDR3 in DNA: TGTGCCAGCAGCTACAGGGTGGGTTCTCCTTTCTTT.

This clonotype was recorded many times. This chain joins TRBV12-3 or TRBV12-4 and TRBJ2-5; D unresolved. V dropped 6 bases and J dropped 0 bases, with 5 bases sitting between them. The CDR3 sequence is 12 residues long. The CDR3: CASRGNQETQYF. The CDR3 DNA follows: TGTGCCAGCAGGGGGAACCAAGAGACCCAGTACTTC.

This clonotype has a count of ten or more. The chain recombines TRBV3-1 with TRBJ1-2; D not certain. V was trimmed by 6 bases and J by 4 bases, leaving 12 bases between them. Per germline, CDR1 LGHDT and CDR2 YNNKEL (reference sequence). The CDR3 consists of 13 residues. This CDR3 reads CASRHLESYGYTF. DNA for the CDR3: TGTGCCAGCAGACATTTAGAAAGCTATGGCTACACCTTC.

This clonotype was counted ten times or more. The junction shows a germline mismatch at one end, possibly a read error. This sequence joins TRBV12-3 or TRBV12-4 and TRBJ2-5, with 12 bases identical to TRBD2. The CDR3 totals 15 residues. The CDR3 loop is CASSLAGGRSRTQYF. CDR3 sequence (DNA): TGTGCCAGCAGTCTAGCGGGAGGGAGGAGTCGGACCCAGTACTTC.

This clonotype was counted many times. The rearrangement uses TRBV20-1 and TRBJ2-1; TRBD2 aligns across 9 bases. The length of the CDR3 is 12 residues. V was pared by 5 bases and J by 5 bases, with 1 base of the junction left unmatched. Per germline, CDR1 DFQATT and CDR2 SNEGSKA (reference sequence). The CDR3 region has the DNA TGCAGTGCTCAGCGGGGGGACAATGAGCAGTTCTTC. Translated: CSAQRGDNEQFF.

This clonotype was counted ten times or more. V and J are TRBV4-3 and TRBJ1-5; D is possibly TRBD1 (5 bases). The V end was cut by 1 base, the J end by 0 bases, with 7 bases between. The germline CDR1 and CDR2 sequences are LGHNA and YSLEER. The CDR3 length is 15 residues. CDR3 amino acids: CASSQGGNSNQPQHF. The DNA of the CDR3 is TGCGCCAGCAGCCAAGGGGGGAATAGCAATCAGCCCCAGCATTTT.

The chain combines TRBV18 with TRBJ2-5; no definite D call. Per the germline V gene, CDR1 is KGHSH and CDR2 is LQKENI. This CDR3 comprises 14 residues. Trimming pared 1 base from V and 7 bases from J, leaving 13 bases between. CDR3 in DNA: TGTGCCAGCTCACCACTGGCTACGCCCGGGACCCAGTACTTC. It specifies CASSPLATPGTQYF. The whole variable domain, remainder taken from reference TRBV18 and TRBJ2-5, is NAGVMQNPRHLVRRRGQEARLRCSPMKGHSHVYWYRQLPEEGLKFMVYLQKENIIDESGMPKERFSAEFPKEGPSILRIQQVVRGDSAAYFCASSPLATPGTQYFGPGTRLLVL.

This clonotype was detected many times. CDR3 DNA sequence: TGTGCCAGCAGCCCACCCCGTGAGAAAAACATTCAGTACTTC. Translating it yields CASSPPREKNIQYF. The chain uses TRBV13 and TRBJ2-4; the D is unclear. CDR3 length equals 14 residues. Per the germline V gene, CDR1 is PRHDT and CDR2 is FYEKMQ (reference sequence). Deletions cut 5 bases from V and 4 bases from J, with 12 bases between.

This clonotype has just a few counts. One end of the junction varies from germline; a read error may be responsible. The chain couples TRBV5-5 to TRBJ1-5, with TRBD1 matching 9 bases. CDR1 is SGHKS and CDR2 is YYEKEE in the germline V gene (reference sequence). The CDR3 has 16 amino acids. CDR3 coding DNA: TGTGCCAGCAGCCCCGGGACAGGGTCGTACAATCAGCCCCAGAATTTT. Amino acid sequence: CASSPGTGSYNQPQNF.

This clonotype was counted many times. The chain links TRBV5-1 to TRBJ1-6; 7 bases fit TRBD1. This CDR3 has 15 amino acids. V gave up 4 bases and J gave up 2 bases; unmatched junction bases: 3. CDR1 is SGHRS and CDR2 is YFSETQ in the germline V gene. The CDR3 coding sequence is TGCGCCAGCAGCGGGACAGACACCTATAATTCACCCCTCCACTTT. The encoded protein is CASSGTDTYNSPLHF.

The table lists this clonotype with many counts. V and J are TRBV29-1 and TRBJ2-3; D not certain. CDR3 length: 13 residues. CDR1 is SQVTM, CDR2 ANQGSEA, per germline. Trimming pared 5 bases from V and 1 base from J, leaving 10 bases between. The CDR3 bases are TGCAGCGTTCACCTCCAGGGCACAGATACGCAGTATTTT. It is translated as CSVHLQGTDTQYF.

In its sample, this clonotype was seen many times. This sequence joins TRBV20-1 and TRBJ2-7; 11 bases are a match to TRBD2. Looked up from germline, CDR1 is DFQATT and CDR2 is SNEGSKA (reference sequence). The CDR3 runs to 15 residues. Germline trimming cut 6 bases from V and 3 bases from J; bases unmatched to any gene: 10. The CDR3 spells CSAQKGLAALYEQYF. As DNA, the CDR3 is TGCAGTGCCCAAAAGGGACTAGCGGCGCTCTACGAGCAGTACTTC.

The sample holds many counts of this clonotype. CDR3 bases: TGCAGTGCTCAAGCCGGACAGGGGGCCGGGGAGCAGTACTTC. Translating gives CSAQAGQGAGEQYF. The V and J genes are TRBV20-1 and TRBJ2-7, with 11 bases aligning to TRBD1. V trimming: 5 bases; J trimming: 7 bases; junction bases outside the gene matches: 10. The CDR3 extends over 14 amino acids. The germline CDR1 and CDR2 sequences are DFQATT and SNEGSKA (reference sequence).

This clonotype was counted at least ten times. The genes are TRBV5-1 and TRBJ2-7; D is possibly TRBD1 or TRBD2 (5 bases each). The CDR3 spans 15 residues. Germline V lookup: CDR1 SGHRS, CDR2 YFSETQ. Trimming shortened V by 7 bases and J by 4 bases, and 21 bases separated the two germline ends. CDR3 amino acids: CASADPRDGTYEQYF. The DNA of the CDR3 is TGCGCCAGCGCAGACCCACGGGACGGCACTTACGAGCAGTACTTC.